The rows below give T cell receptor beta chains drawn from one sample of a study of blood T cell repertoires in COVID-19. TCRdb keeps only in-frame clones here, not all; method: immunoSEQ multiplex PCR. The sample yields more than 60,000 clones, under 95% seen once. The sample consisted of peripheral blood. The receptors derive from an elderly woman with active or convalescent COVID-19. Both conserved end residues are part of each CDR3. D genes are given only for firm matches. Expanded clones are given a class, and other clones once, few, many or no size at all.

TRBV27	.	TRBJ1-2	.	CASSASAGNYGYTF	TGTGCCAGCAGTGCCTCGGCAGGCAACTATGGCTACACCTTC
TRBV6-6	TRBD1	TRBJ2-7	.	CASSPPPGQGFYEQYF	TGTGCCAGCAGCCCTCCTCCGGGACAGGGTTTCTACGAGCAGTACTTC
TRBV4-3	.	TRBJ2-3	.	CASSLRTRGFGTDTQYF	TGCGCCAGCAGTCTCAGGACCCGGGGGTTTGGCACAGATACGCAGTATTTT
TRBV18	.	TRBJ1-1	.	CASSPSWQNTEAFF	TGTGCCAGCTCACCGTCATGGCAGAACACTGAAGCTTTCTTT
TRBV11-2	.	TRBJ1-3	.	CASSPLQGSGNTIYF	TGTGCCAGCAGCCCACTACAAGGCTCTGGAAACACCATATATTTT
TRBV27	TRBD1	TRBJ1-2	few	CASRPDRVINLNYGYTF	TGTGCCAGCAGGCCCGACAGGGTCATAAACTTAAACTATGGCTACACCTTC
TRBV4-1	TRBD1	TRBJ2-7	.	CASSERTGSDEQYF	TGCGCCAGCAGCGAGAGGACAGGTAGTGACGAGCAGTACTTC
TRBV6-5	TRBD1	TRBJ1-6	.	CASRVGTGNSPLHF	TGTGCCAGCAGGGTGGGGACAGGGAATTCACCCCTCCACTTT
TRBV6-2/TRBV6-3	.	TRBJ1-6	.	CASSYARRAPLHF	TGTGCCAGCAGTTACGCCCGGCGGGCACCCCTCCACTTT
TRBV11-2	.	TRBJ1-4	.	CASSSGRRLEKLFF	TGTGCCAGCAGCTCAGGGAGGAGACTTGAAAAACTGTTTTTT
TRBV7-2	TRBD1	TRBJ1-2	.	CASSMGQLYGYTF	TGTGCCAGCAGCATGGGACAGCTCTATGGCTACACCTTC
TRBV24-1	TRBD1	TRBJ2-3	.	CATSVNRGRTDTQYF	TGTGCCACCAGTGTCAACAGGGGGAGAACAGATACGCAGTATTTT
TRBV7-2	.	TRBJ2-3	.	CASRRRQSTDTQYF	TGTGCCAGCAGACGCAGACAAAGCACAGATACGCAGTATTTT
TRBV2	TRBD2	TRBJ2-3	.	CASREVGGGPPDTQYF	TGTGCCAGCAGGGAAGTTGGCGGGGGGCCCCCAGATACGCAGTATTTT
TRBV5-1	TRBD1	TRBJ2-2	once	CASRYYGTANTGELFF	TGCGCCAGCAGATACTACGGGACAGCGAACACCGGGGAGCTGTTTTTT
TRBV7-9	TRBD1	TRBJ2-3	.	CASSYTTGADTQYF	TGTGCCAGCAGCTATACTACAGGGGCAGATACGCAGTATTTT
TRBV7-2	TRBD1	TRBJ1-6	.	CASSLGQHQISYNSPLHF	TGTGCCAGCAGCTTGGGACAGCATCAGATCTCCTATAATTCACCCCTCCACTTT
TRBV3-1/TRBV3-2	TRBD1	TRBJ1-1	.	CASSQQTGMNTEAFF	TGTGCCAGCAGCCAACAGACAGGGATGAACACTGAAGCTTTCTTT
TRBV19	TRBD1	TRBJ1-1	.	CASRTGGMNTEAFF	TGTGCCAGTAGAACAGGGGGCATGAACACTGAAGCTTTCTTT
TRBV29-1	.	TRBJ2-7	.	CSVVNRDEQYF	TGCAGCGTTGTTAACAGAGACGAGCAGTACTTC
TRBV7-2	.	TRBJ2-5	.	CASSLGWVAPKETQYF	TGTGCCAGCAGCTTAGGATGGGTAGCGCCGAAAGAGACCCAGTACTTC
TRBV4-2	TRBD1	TRBJ2-7	.	CASSQIPAPDRGGFEQYF	TGTGCCAGCAGCCAAATCCCCGCGCCGGACAGGGGGGGGTTCGAGCAGTACTTC
TRBV28	TRBD1	TRBJ2-2	.	CASSLGTANTGELFF	TGTGCCAGCAGTTTGGGGACAGCGAACACCGGGGAGCTGTTTTTT
TRBV7-3	TRBD2	TRBJ2-1	.	CASSFSGETYNEQFF	TGTGCCAGCAGCTTTAGCGGGGAGACCTACAATGAGCAGTTCTTC
TRBV4-1	.	TRBJ1-2	.	CASSQDPAGNYGYTF	TGCGCCAGCAGCCAAGATCCGGCAGGCAACTATGGCTACACCTTC
TRBV7-9	TRBD2	TRBJ2-7	.	CASSFPGGYEQYF	TGTGCCAGCAGCTTTCCGGGAGGCTACGAGCAGTACTTC
TRBV30	.	TRBJ1-5	.	CAWSPAGGYSNQPQHF	TGTGCCTGGAGTCCTGCCGGGGGATATAGCAATCAGCCCCAGCATTTT
TRBV10-1	TRBD2	TRBJ2-7	.	CASSLAGGRSYEQYF	TGCGCCAGCAGTTTAGCGGGGGGTCGCTCCTACGAGCAGTACTTC
TRBV11-3	.	TRBJ2-2	.	CASSFYTGELFF	TGTGCCAGCAGCTTCTACACCGGGGAGCTGTTTTTT
TRBV29-1	.	TRBJ2-4	.	CSAMVRGMAKNIQYF	TGCAGCGCCATGGTACGGGGGATGGCCAAAAACATTCAGTACTTC
TRBV19	.	TRBJ1-1	.	CASSMGRPNTEAFF	TGTGCCAGTAGTATGGGCAGGCCGAACACTGAAGCTTTCTTT
TRBV7-7	TRBD1	TRBJ1-1	.	CASSPRQGNSSTEAFF	TGTGCCAGCAGCCCCCGACAGGGTAATTCGAGCACTGAAGCTTTCTTT
TRBV27	TRBD2	TRBJ2-2	.	CASRKTSGGNTGELFF	TGTGCCAGCAGGAAGACTAGCGGGGGGAACACCGGGGAGCTGTTTTTT
TRBV24-1	.	TRBJ1-6	few	CATSAGVGNSPLHF	TGTGCCACCAGTGCAGGGGTAGGTAATTCACCCCTCCACTTT
TRBV29-1	TRBD1	TRBJ1-2	.	CSATDRAYGYTF	TGCAGCGCAACGGACAGGGCCTATGGCTACACCTTC
TRBV5-1	.	TRBJ2-3	.	CASSPQGDTQYF	TGCGCCAGCAGCCCCCAGGGGGATACGCAGTATTTT
TRBV7-3	TRBD2	TRBJ2-1	.	CASGRGGSYNEQFF	TGTGCCAGCGGACGGGGGGGCTCCTACAATGAGCAGTTCTTC
TRBV5-1	.	TRBJ1-2	.	CASSPEIGGLGYTF	TGCGCCAGCAGCCCCGAGATTGGCGGGCTTGGCTACACCTTC
TRBV7-2	.	TRBJ2-3	.	CASSVVSTSTDTQYF	TGTGCCAGCAGCGTCGTCTCGACTAGCACAGATACGCAGTATTTT
TRBV19	.	TRBJ1-1	.	CASSMGPTEAFF	TGTGCCAGTAGTATGGGGCCCACTGAAGCTTTCTTT
TRBV28	TRBD1	TRBJ1-4	.	CASSSEYRGDLGEKLFF	TGTGCCAGCAGTTCCGAATACAGGGGGGACCTGGGTGAAAAACTGTTTTTT
TRBV9	.	TRBJ2-3	.	CASSSAPISEITDTQYF	TGTGCCAGCAGCTCTGCCCCGATCAGCGAAATCACAGATACGCAGTATTTT
TRBV6-2/TRBV6-3	.	TRBJ1-6	once	CASSYSRSSYNSPLHF	TGTGCCAGCAGTTACTCGAGGAGCTCCTATAATTCACCCCTCCACTTT